This TCR beta chain is from a study of identical twins. Healthy Caucasians made up all donors. TCRdb used MiXCR to reprocess the 5' RACE reads, holding one entry per CDR3 protein. The sample gives 500,000 to 600,000 distinct CDR3 sequences, approximately 22% of which show up once; 0.75% to 0.95% is in the top ten. The sample also formed part of further work on T cells expressing NK-cell markers. From that second work: The eight sequenced donors comprised seven who were HCMV-seropositive and one who was seronegative. For several donors, these clonotypes were likewise the leading ones in the CD3+CD56-NKG2C+ fraction.

Specimen: CD4+ T cells sorted from blood. This receptor was identified in a woman aged 18 to 35 in good health.

CDR3 residues: CASSFDRPNQPQHF. Written as DNA, the CDR3 is TGTGCCAGCAGTTTTGACAGGCCCAATCAGCCCCAGCATTTT. V is TRBV12-3 or TRBV12-4 and J is TRBJ1-5, with D possibly being TRBD1 (6 bases). The V end was cut by 3 bases, the J end by 3 bases, with 9 bases between. The CDR3 totals 14 residues.